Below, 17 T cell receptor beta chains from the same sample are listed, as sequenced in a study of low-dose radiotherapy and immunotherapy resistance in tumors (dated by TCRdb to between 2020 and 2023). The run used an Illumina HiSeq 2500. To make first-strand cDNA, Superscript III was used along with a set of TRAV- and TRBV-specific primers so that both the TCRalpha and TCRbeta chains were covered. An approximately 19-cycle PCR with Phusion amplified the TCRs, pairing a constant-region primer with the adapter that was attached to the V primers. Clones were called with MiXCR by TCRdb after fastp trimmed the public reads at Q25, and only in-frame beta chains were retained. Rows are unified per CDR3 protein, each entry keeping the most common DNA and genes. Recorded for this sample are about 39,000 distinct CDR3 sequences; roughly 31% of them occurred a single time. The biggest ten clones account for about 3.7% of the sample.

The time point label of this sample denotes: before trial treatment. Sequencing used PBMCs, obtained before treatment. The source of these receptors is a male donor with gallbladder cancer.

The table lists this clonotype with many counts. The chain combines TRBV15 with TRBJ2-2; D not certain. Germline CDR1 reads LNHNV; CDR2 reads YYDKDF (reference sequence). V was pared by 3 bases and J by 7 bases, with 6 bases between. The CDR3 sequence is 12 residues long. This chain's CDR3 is CATSSLLGELFF. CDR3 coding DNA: TGTGCCACCAGCAGCCTACTCGGGGAGCTGTTTTTT.

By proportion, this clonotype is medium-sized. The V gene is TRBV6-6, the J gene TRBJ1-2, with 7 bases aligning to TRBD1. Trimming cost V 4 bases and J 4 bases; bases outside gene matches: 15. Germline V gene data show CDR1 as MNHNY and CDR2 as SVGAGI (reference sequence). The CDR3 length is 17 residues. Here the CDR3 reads CASSSPGQPDSLYGYTF. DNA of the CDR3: TGTGCCAGCAGTTCGCCGGGACAGCCCGACTCTCTCTATGGCTACACCTTC.

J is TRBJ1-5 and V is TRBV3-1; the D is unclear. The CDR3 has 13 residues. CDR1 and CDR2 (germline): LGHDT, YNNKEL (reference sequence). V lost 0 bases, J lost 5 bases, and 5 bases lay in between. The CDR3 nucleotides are TGTGCCAGCAGCCAAGATAGGGATCAGCCCCAGCATTTT. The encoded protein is CASSQDRDQPQHF.

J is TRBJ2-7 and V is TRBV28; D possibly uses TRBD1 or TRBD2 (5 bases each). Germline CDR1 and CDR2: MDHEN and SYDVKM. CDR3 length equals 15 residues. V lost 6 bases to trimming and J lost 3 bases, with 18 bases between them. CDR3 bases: TGTGCCAGCAGAACGTTGGGGACGGCAAACTACGAGCAGTACTTC. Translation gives CASRTLGTANYEQYF. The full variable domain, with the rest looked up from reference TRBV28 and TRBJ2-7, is DVKVTQSSRYLVKRTGEKVFLECVQDMDHENMFWYRQDPGLGLRLIYFSYDVKMKEKGDIPEGYSVSREKKERFSLILESASTNQTSMYLCASRTLGTANYEQYFGPGTRLTVT.

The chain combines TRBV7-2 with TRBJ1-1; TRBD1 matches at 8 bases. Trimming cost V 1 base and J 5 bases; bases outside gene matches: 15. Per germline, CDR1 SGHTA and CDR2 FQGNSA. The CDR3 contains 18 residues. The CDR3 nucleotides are TGTGCCAGCAGCTTAGGGGGGTCCGGGACAGGACGATTGACTGAAGCTTTCTTT. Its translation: CASSLGGSGTGRLTEAFF.

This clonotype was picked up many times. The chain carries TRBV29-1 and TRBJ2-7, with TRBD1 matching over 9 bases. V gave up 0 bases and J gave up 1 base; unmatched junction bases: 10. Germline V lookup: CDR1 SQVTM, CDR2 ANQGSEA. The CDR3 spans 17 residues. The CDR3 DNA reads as TGCAGCGTTGAAGATTGGATGGACAGGGGATCATCCTACGAGCAGTACTTC. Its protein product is CSVEDWMDRGSSYEQYF.

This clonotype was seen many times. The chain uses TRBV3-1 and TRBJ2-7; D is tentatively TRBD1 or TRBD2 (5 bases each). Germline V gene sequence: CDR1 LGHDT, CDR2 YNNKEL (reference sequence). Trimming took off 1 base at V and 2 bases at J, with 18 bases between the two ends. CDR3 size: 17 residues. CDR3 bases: TGTGCCAGCAGCCAAGTTTCCTCCGGGACCAATACCTACGAGCAGTACTTC. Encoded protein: CASSQVSSGTNTYEQYF.

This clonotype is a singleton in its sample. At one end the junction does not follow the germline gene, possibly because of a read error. The CDR3: CASSLKQGVETQYF. The DNA of the CDR3 is TGTGCCAGCAGCTTGAAACAGGGTGTAGAGACCCAGTACTTC. This sequence joins TRBV5-3 and TRBJ2-5, with D perhaps matching TRBD1 (6 bases). TRBV5-3 is an open reading frame whose function is uncertain. CDR3 length: 14 residues.

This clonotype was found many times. The CDR3 nucleotides are TGCAGCGTTGGGGTGGGTACCTACGAGCAGTACTTC. Encoded protein: CSVGVGTYEQYF. V gene TRBV29-1 combines with J gene TRBJ2-7; D is uncertain. This CDR3 contains 12 residues. The germline CDR1 and CDR2 sequences are SQVTM and ANQGSEA. Trimming left V 4 bases short and J 2 bases short, with 9 bases between.

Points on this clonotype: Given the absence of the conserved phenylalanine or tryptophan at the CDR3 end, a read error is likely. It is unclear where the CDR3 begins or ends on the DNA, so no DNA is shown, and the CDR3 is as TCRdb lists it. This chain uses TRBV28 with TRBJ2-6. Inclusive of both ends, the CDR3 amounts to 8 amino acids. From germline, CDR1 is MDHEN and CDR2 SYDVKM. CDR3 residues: CASSFPTS.

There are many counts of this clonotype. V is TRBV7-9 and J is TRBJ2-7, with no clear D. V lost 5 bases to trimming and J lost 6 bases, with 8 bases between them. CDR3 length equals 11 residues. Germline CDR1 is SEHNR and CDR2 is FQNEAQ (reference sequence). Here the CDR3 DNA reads TGTGCCAGCAGCCCTACTGTCGAGCAGTACTTC. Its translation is CASSPTVEQYF.

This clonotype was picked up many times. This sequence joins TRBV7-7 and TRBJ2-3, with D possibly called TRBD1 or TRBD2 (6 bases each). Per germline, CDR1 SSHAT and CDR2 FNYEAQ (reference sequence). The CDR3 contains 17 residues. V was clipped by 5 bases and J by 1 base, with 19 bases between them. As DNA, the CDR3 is TGTGCCAGCAGCCCGGCTCGGGGGCAGGGTGGCACAGATACGCAGTATTTT. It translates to CASSPARGQGGTDTQYF.

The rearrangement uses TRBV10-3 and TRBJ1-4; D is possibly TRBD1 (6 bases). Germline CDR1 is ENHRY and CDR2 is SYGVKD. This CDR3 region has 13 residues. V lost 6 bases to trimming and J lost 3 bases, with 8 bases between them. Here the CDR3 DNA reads TGTGCCATCAGGGACAGCTCTAATGAAAAACTGTTTTTT. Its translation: CAIRDSSNEKLFF.

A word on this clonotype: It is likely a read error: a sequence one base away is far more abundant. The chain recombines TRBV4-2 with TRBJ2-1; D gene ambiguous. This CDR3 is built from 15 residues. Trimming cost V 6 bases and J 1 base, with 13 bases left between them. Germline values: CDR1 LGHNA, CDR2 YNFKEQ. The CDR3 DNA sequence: TGTGCCAGCAGTTTATTGTGCGGTTCCTACAATGAGCAGTTCTTC. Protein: CASSLLCGSYNEQFF.

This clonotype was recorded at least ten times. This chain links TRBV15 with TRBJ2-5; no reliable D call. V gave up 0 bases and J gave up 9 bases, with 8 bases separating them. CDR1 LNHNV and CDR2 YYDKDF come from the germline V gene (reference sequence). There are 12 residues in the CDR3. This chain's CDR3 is CATSREVGSQYF. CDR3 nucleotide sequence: TGTGCCACCAGCAGAGAGGTCGGGTCCCAGTACTTC.

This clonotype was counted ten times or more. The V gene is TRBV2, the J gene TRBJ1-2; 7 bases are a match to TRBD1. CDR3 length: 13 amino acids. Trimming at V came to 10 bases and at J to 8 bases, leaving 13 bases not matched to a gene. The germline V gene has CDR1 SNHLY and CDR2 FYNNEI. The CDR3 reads CATSHRGKPGYTF. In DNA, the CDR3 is TGTGCCACCAGCCACAGGGGAAAACCCGGCTACACCTTC.

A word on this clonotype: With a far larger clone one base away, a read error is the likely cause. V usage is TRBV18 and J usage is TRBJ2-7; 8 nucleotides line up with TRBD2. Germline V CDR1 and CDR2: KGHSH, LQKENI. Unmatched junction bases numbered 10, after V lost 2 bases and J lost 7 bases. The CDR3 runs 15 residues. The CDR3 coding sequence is TGTGCCAGCTCACCAACTAGCGGAGTCTACAATGAGCAGTACTTC. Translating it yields CASSPTSGVYNEQYF.